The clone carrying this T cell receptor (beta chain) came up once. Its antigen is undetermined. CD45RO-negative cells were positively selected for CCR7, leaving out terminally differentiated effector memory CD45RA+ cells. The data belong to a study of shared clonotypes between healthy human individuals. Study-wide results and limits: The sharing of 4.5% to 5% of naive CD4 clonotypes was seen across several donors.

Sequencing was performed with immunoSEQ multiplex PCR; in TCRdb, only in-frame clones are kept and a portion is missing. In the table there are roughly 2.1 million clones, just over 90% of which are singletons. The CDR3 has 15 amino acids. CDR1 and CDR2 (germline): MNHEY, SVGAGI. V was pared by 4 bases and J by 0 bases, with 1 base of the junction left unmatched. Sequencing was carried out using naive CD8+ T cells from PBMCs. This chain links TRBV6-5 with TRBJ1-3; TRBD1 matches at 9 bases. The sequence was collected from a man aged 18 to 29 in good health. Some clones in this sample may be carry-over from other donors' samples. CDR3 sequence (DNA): TGTGCCAGCAGTTTACAGGGGGCCTCTGGAAACACCATATATTTT. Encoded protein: CASSLQGASGNTIYF.